Below, 26 T cell receptor beta chains from the same sample are listed, as sequenced in a study of T cells in Graves' hyperthyroidism and ophthalmopathy. RNA transcripts yielded amplified TCR beta CDR3 regions. The TCR CDR3 first-round RT-PCR relied on the HTBI primer set. TCRdb itself ran the multiplex PCR reads through MiXCR, one entry per CDR3 protein. Of hundreds of thousands of distinct CDR3 sequences detected, less than 20% appear once; the ten largest clones hold 47%. Sequenced material: blood. Source of these receptors: a man aged 35 to 55 with Graves' ophthalmopathy.

This chain connects TRBV7-8 to TRBJ1-5; 9 bases are shared with TRBD1. Germline CDR1 reads SGHVS; CDR2 reads FQNEAQ. There are 15 residues in the CDR3. With 5 bases clipped from V and 5 bases from J, the junction kept 7 bases outside the gene matches. The CDR3 DNA is TGTGCCAGCAGCCGCACAGGGGGCGGTCATCAGCCCCAGCATTTT. Translating it yields CASSRTGGGHQPQHF.

This clonotype was counted a few times. The V gene is TRBV24-1, the J gene TRBJ2-1; D may correspond to TRBD1 or TRBD2 (5 bases each). CDR1 is KGHDR and CDR2 is SFDVKD in the germline V gene. The CDR3 runs 17 residues. V was cut by 1 base and J by 1 base, with 13 bases left in between. CDR3 sequence (DNA): TGTGCCACCAGTGATTTAAGGGACCCTACGTCCTACAATGAGCAGTTCTTC. Residues: CATSDLRDPTSYNEQFF.

This clonotype has a count of ten or more. This rearrangement joins TRBV28 to TRBJ2-2, with D possibly being TRBD2 (6 bases). The V end lost 5 bases, the J end lost 0 bases, and 13 bases lay between the germline ends. Germline V gives CDR1 MDHEN, CDR2 SYDVKM. The CDR3 runs 16 residues. CDR3 DNA: TGTGCCAGCAGTAAAGCCGGGACTCCGAACACCGGGGAGCTGTTTTTT. Amino acid sequence: CASSKAGTPNTGELFF.

This clonotype was counted only a few times. This rearrangement joins TRBV7-8 to TRBJ2-5; 12 bases align to TRBD2. This CDR3 spans 16 amino acids. CDR1 is SGHVS and CDR2 is FQNEAQ in the germline V gene. V lost 1 base to trimming and J lost 3 bases; unmatched junction nucleotides: 3. This CDR3 is CASSLGRTSGKETQYF. The CDR3 bases are TGTGCCAGCAGCTTAGGAAGGACTAGCGGGAAAGAGACCCAGTACTTC.

The chain couples TRBV6-1 to TRBJ2-1; D call uncertain. This CDR3 is 16 amino acids long. Trimming shortened V by 5 bases and J by 0 bases, and 14 bases separated the two germline ends. The germline gives CDR1 MNHNS, CDR2 SASEGT. The CDR3 nucleotides are TGTGCCAGCAGTACCGTTTACCCGAGCTCCTACAATGAGCAGTTCTTC. It translates to CASSTVYPSSYNEQFF.

In regard to this clonotype: The junction does not match germline at one end; this may be a read error. J is TRBJ2-2 and V is TRBV5-1; TRBD2 might be the D (6 bases). The CDR3 spans 11 residues. Germline V gives CDR1 SGHRS, CDR2 YFSETQ. The CDR3 DNA follows: TGCGCCAGCAGCTTGGTCAGGGAGGTGTTTTTT. Its protein is CASSLVREVFF.

The rearrangement uses TRBV20-1 and TRBJ1-1; 10 bases agree with TRBD1. The trim removed 3 bases at V and 4 bases at J, leaving 2 bases unmatched. Looked up from germline, CDR1 is DFQATT and CDR2 is SNEGSKA (reference sequence). CDR3 length: 13 residues. The CDR3 spells CSARRTGGTEAFF. The CDR3 nucleotides read TGCAGTGCTAGGAGGACAGGGGGCACTGAAGCTTTCTTT.

Many counts were recorded for this clonotype. This chain connects TRBV28 to TRBJ1-2, with 9 nucleotides matching TRBD1. This CDR3 spans 17 amino acids. The germline gives CDR1 MDHEN, CDR2 SYDVKM. Trimming removed 3 bases from V and 7 bases from J; junction bases left unmatched: 15. For the CDR3, the DNA is TGTGCCAGCAGTTTGAGCTGGACAGGGGCTATGGAGAGTGGCTACACCTTC. Residues: CASSLSWTGAMESGYTF.

There are many counts of this clonotype. The rearrangement links TRBV15 to TRBJ2-3, with TRBD1 matching 10 bases. CDR3 length: 16 amino acids. Germline values: CDR1 LNHNV, CDR2 YYDKDF (reference sequence). The V and J ends lost 1 base and 4 bases, in that order; junction bases with no gene match: 5. CDR3 residues: CATSRGGGTGADTQYF. The DNA of the CDR3 is TGTGCCACCAGCAGAGGGGGGGGGACAGGGGCAGATACGCAGTATTTT. Full variable domain (rest looked up from reference TRBV15 and TRBJ2-3): DAMVIQNPRYQVTQFGKPVTLSCSQTLNHNVMYWYQQKSSQAPKLLFHYYDKDFNNEADTPDNFQSRRPNTSFCFLDIRSPGLGDTAMYLCATSRGGGTGADTQYFGPGTRLTVL.

This clonotype was counted at least ten times. The CDR3 nucleotides read TGTGCCAGCAGCCCCTCAGGGGCACGGTACGAGCAGTACTTC. Translation: CASSPSGARYEQYF. The chain has TRBV7-2 and TRBJ2-7, with D maybe TRBD1 (6 bases). CDR1 and CDR2 from the germline V gene are SGHTA and FQGNSA. V dropped 5 bases and J dropped 4 bases, with 15 bases sitting between them. The CDR3 totals 14 residues.

This clonotype was observed a handful of times. The rearrangement joins TRBV12-3 or TRBV12-4 to TRBJ2-3; 8 nucleotides align to TRBD2. The CDR3 is made up of 14 amino acids. J was trimmed by 6 bases and V by 8 bases; bases with no gene match: 10. The CDR3 protein is CASVFGGGLDTQYF. CDR3 coding DNA: TGTGCCAGCGTCTTCGGGGGGGGCCTTGATACGCAGTATTTT.

This clonotype was seen a handful of times. The chain couples TRBV30 to TRBJ2-7, with D tentatively TRBD2 (5 bases). CDR3 length: 13 residues. Deletions cut 0 bases from V and 6 bases from J, with 12 bases between. Germline V gene lookup returns CDR1 GTSNPN and CDR2 SVGIG (reference sequence). CDR3 region: CAWSVLSGGEQYF. In DNA, the CDR3 is TGTGCCTGGAGTGTACTGAGCGGAGGCGAGCAGTACTTC.

The chain has TRBV3-1 and TRBJ1-1; D uncertain. Looked up from germline, CDR1 is LGHDT and CDR2 is YNNKEL (reference sequence). CDR3 length equals 16 residues. Trimming left V 4 bases short and J 1 base short, with 16 bases between. The CDR3 sequence: CASSRGLPPANTEAFF. As DNA, the CDR3 is TGTGCCAGCAGCCGAGGACTCCCGCCCGCGAACACTGAAGCTTTCTTT.

The rearrangement joins TRBV20-1 to TRBJ2-2; D perhaps matches TRBD1 (5 bases). Germline loops: CDR1 DFQATT, CDR2 SNEGSKA (reference sequence). Trimming shortened V by 1 base and J by 0 bases, and 6 bases separated the two germline ends. The CDR3 runs 14 residues. CDR3 loop: CSARGQTNTGELFF. DNA of the CDR3: TGCAGTGCTAGAGGACAGACGAACACCGGGGAGCTGTTTTTT.

A few counts support this clonotype. The chain is built from TRBV20-1 and TRBJ1-1; perhaps TRBD1 as D (6 bases). CDR1 and CDR2 from the germline V gene are DFQATT and SNEGSKA (reference sequence). Trimming removed 5 bases from V and 4 bases from J, with 11 bases in between. The CDR3 extends over 12 amino acids. This chain's CDR3 is CSAPPQGTEAFF. CDR3 nucleotide sequence: TGCAGTGCTCCCCCACAGGGCACTGAAGCTTTCTTT.

For this clonotype: This may arise from a read error, as a much more abundant clone is one base away. V usage is TRBV28 and J usage is TRBJ2-7; D is uncertain. The CDR3 is 12 amino acids. Germline-derived CDR1 and CDR2 are MDHEN and SYDVKM. The CDR3 coding sequence is TGTGTCAGCAGTTTCAACCCTGTGGAGCAGTACTTC. Its translation: CVSSFNPVEQYF. The variable domain in full, with the rest retrieved from reference TRBV28 and TRBJ2-7, is DVKVTQSSRYLVKRTGEKVFLECVQDMDHENMFWYRQDPGLGLRLIYFSYDVKMKEKGDIPEGYSVSREKKERFSLILESASTNQTSMYLCVSSFNPVEQYFGPGTRLTVT.

This sequence joins TRBV30 and TRBJ2-5; D assignment may be TRBD1 or TRBD2 (5 bases each). V was cut by 4 bases and J by 4 bases, with 19 bases left in between. This CDR3 has 15 amino acids. The germline V gene has CDR1 GTSNPN and CDR2 SVGIG (reference sequence). The CDR3 sequence: CAWNKPRGRGETQYF. The CDR3 coding sequence is TGTGCCTGGAACAAGCCTAGGGGTCGGGGAGAGACCCAGTACTTC.

In this sample, this clonotype turned up many times. V and J are TRBV28 and TRBJ1-2; a possible D gene is TRBD1 (5 bases). V lost 5 bases to trimming and J lost 8 bases, with 18 bases between them. The CDR3 sequence is 14 residues long. CDR1 and CDR2 (germline): MDHEN, SYDVKM. The CDR3 sequence: CASSPRVILGGYTF. The CDR3 DNA is TGTGCCAGCAGTCCCAGGGTGATTCTAGGAGGCTACACCTTC.

This chain uses TRBV4-2 with TRBJ2-6, with 7 bases aligning to TRBD2. V dropped 1 base and J dropped 2; count of bases not matched to a gene: 5. The CDR3 extends over 17 amino acids. Germline V gene lookup returns CDR1 LGHNA and CDR2 YNFKEQ. The CDR3 protein is CASSQGAREAGANVLTF. The CDR3 nucleotides are TGTGCCAGCAGCCAAGGGGCCCGGGAGGCTGGGGCCAACGTCCTGACTTTC.

There are a few counts of this clonotype. The rearrangement links TRBV5-8 to TRBJ1-2, with D hard to call. The germline V and J ends were trimmed by 6 bases and 4 bases, with 13 bases remaining between them. The CDR3 has 13 amino acids. CDR1 and CDR2 (germline): SGHTS, YDEGEE. The CDR3 DNA is TGTGCCAGCAAAGCTCTAGCTATCTATGGCTACACCTTC. This codes for CASKALAIYGYTF.

The chain has TRBV20-1 and TRBJ1-5; no definite D call. With 0 bases removed from V and 4 bases from J, the gap between germline ends came to 13 bases. The CDR3 runs to 15 residues. Germline loops: CDR1 DFQATT, CDR2 SNEGSKA (reference sequence). For the CDR3, the DNA is TGCAGTGCTAGAGATCGGTGGCAGTATAATCAGCCCCAGCATTTT. This translates into CSARDRWQYNQPQHF.

This clonotype was seen a handful of times. The rearrangement links TRBV20-1 to TRBJ2-1; D gene uncertain. The germline V gene encodes CDR1 DFQATT and CDR2 SNEGSKA (reference sequence). Trimming left V 1 base short and J 0 bases short, with 10 bases between. The CDR3 runs 15 residues. CDR3 in amino acids: CSARVPIYSYNEQFF. In DNA form, the CDR3 reads TGCAGTGCTAGAGTCCCCATCTACTCCTACAATGAGCAGTTCTTC.

This clonotype showed up many times. Written as DNA, the CDR3 is TGTGCCAGCAGCTTAAGGTCGGATGAGCAGTTCTTC. This translates into CASSLRSDEQFF. The chain recombines TRBV7-8 with TRBJ2-1, with D uncertain. This CDR3 region has 12 residues. V was trimmed by 2 bases and J by 8 bases, leaving 7 bases between them. The germline gives CDR1 SGHVS, CDR2 FQNEAQ.

This clonotype came up once. This chain connects TRBV12-3 or TRBV12-4 to TRBJ1-5; 7 bases fit TRBD1. The ends lost 7 bases at V and 10 bases at J; junction bases unmatched: 10. The CDR3 length is 13 residues. CDR3 bases: TGTGCCAGCACCAGGGGGGTTATTGAACCCCAGCATTTT. As protein: CASTRGVIEPQHF.

This clonotype was counted a few times. The chain is built from TRBV2 and TRBJ2-5, with 9 bases lining up with TRBD2. The CDR3 has 17 residues. Germline V gene data show CDR1 as SNHLY and CDR2 as FYNNEI. The junction had 14 bases not matched to a gene; V was cut back by 5 bases and J by 4 bases. The chain's CDR3 is CASSYFGGGAVGETQYF. In DNA, the CDR3 is TGTGCCAGCAGTTACTTCGGCGGGGGGGCCGTAGGAGAGACCCAGTACTTC.

This clonotype was detected only a few times. This chain uses TRBV4-1 with TRBJ1-2; D perhaps matches TRBD1 (5 bases). V gave up 3 bases and J gave up 6 bases, with 23 bases separating them. This CDR3 spans 17 amino acids. Looked up from germline, CDR1 is MGHRA and CDR2 is YSYEKL. CDR3 nucleotide sequence: TGCGCCAGCAGCCACCCCCCAAGGACACGGCGGTGGAATGGCTACACCTTC. As protein: CASSHPPRTRRWNGYTF.